A single sample is the source of the 24 T cell receptor beta chains below, sequenced in a study of shared clonotypes between healthy human individuals. Sequencing used immunoSEQ multiplex PCR; TCRdb keeps in-frame clones, though not all of them. This table holds under 850,000 clones, approximately 72% found once. Specimen: memory CD4+ T cells sorted from blood. The sample's subset: CD45RA-negative fraction. The receptor set was obtained from a woman in her twenties or thirties in good health.

This rearrangement joins TRBV5-1 to TRBJ2-3; the D gene is possibly TRBD2 (6 bases). The CDR3 has 15 residues. Germline V gene sequence: CDR1 SGHRS, CDR2 YFSETQ. V was clipped by 2 bases and J by 2 bases, with 12 bases between them. CDR3 residues: CASSFGGSATDTQYF. CDR3 DNA sequence: TGCGCCAGCAGCTTCGGGGGATCTGCCACAGATACGCAGTATTTT.

This clone appeared a single time. The chain recombines TRBV7-9 with TRBJ1-3; maybe TRBD1 (5 bases). The CDR3 extends over 15 amino acids. V lost 5 bases, J lost 2 bases, and 13 bases lay in between. CDR1 is SEHNR and CDR2 is FQNEAQ in the germline V gene (reference sequence). For the CDR3, the DNA is TGTGCCAGCAGCCCCGGCCGACAGACTGGAAACACCATATATTTT. Its translation is CASSPGRQTGNTIYF. Full variable domain (missing parts from reference TRBV7-9 and TRBJ1-3): DTGVSQNPRHKITKRGQNVTFRCDPISEHNRLYWYRQTLGQGPEFLTYFQNEAQLEKSRLLSDRFSAERPKGSFSTLEIQRTEQGDSAMYLCASSPGRQTGNTIYFGEGSWLTVV.

The chain links TRBV4-2 to TRBJ2-7; 12 bases are a match to TRBD2. The V segment lost 0 bases and the J segment 3 bases; nucleotides outside the gene matches: 6. The CDR3 runs to 17 residues. CDR1 is LGHNA, CDR2 YNFKEQ, per germline. The DNA of the CDR3 is TGTGCCAGCAGCCAAGATGTACTAGCGGGAGGCATCTACGAGCAGTACTTC. As protein: CASSQDVLAGGIYEQYF.

V and J are TRBV19 and TRBJ2-3, with D possibly matching TRBD1 (6 bases). V gave up 5 bases and J gave up 1 base, with 10 bases separating them. This CDR3 contains 14 residues. Germline lookup yields CDR1 LNHDA and CDR2 SQIVND (reference sequence). The CDR3, as DNA: TGTGCCAGTAGTCTGGGGGCTGGCACAGATACGCAGTATTTT. Translation gives CASSLGAGTDTQYF.

This sequence joins TRBV5-1 and TRBJ2-5, with D tentatively TRBD2 (5 bases). There are 17 residues in the CDR3. V gave up 0 bases and J gave up 5 bases, with 20 bases separating them. Looked up from germline, CDR1 is SGHRS and CDR2 is YFSETQ. CDR3 DNA: TGCGCCAGCAGCTTGGAAGGTGGGCTAGCTGTACGGGAGACCCAGTACTTC. Translating gives CASSLEGGLAVRETQYF.

The rearrangement links TRBV7-6 to TRBJ1-2; D perhaps matches TRBD1 (5 bases). Looked up from germline, CDR1 is SGHVS and CDR2 is FNYEAQ. The CDR3 runs 15 residues. With 1 base removed from V and 1 base from J, the gap between germline ends came to 10 bases. DNA of the CDR3: TGTGCCAGCAGCTTAGGAGGGGCTGGTAACTATGGCTACACCTTC. Amino acid sequence: CASSLGGAGNYGYTF.

As concerns this clone: This same CDR3 is encoded by further DNA sequences in the sample. This chain connects TRBV5-1 to TRBJ2-5, with 7 positions matching TRBD2. This CDR3 spans 13 amino acids. The V gene end was trimmed by 2 bases and the J gene end by 5 bases; junction bases not matched to a gene: 3. Germline CDR1 is SGHRS and CDR2 is YFSETQ. The DNA of the CDR3 is TGCGCCAGCAGCTTCGCGGGAGAGGAGACCCAGTACTTC. Its translation: CASSFAGEETQYF.

The V call is TRBV28, the J call TRBJ2-3; either TRBD1 or TRBD2 may supply D (5 bases each). This CDR3 has 15 residues. Trimming pared 7 bases from V and 5 bases from J, leaving 19 bases between. Looked up from germline, CDR1 is MDHEN and CDR2 is SYDVKM. This chain's CDR3 is CASTIPGRSQDTQYF. Here the CDR3 DNA reads TGTGCCAGCACTATACCGGGACGGAGTCAAGATACGCAGTATTTT.

This clone showed up many times. The chain uses TRBV6-5 and TRBJ1-2; D gene unclear. Germline lookup yields CDR1 MNHEY and CDR2 SVGAGI. The germline V and J ends were trimmed by 8 bases and 2 bases, with 18 bases remaining between them. The CDR3 extends over 15 amino acids. The chain's CDR3 is CASHPQGRANYGYTF. DNA of the CDR3: TGTGCCAGCCACCCTCAAGGCAGAGCCAACTATGGCTACACCTTC.

The V call is TRBV18, the J call TRBJ1-2, with D maybe TRBD1 (5 bases). Germline lookup yields CDR1 KGHSH and CDR2 LQKENI. The CDR3 length is 14 residues. V gave up 0 bases and J gave up 4 bases, with 9 bases separating them. The CDR3 DNA sequence: TGTGCCAGCTCACCACCTGGCCAGGGCTATGGCTACACCTTC. The encoded protein is CASSPPGQGYGYTF.

This clone has only a few counts. This chain joins TRBV2 and TRBJ2-7; 10 positions agree with TRBD2. V was pared by 0 bases and J by 6 bases, with 5 bases of the junction left unmatched. CDR1 is SNHLY and CDR2 is FYNNEI in the germline V gene. This CDR3 spans 15 amino acids. The CDR3 reads CASSEAASGSSEQYF. The CDR3 region has the DNA TGTGCCAGCAGTGAAGCGGCTAGCGGGAGCAGCGAGCAGTACTTC.

The rearrangement uses TRBV2 and TRBJ1-2, with TRBD1 matching over 9 bases. V dropped 4 bases and J dropped 4; count of bases not matched to a gene: 4. CDR1 and CDR2 (germline): SNHLY, FYNNEI. The CDR3 is 14 amino acids. In nucleotides, the CDR3 is TGTGCCAGCAGTGGGGGACAGGGAAGCTATGGCTACACCTTC. As protein: CASSGGQGSYGYTF.

The chain recombines TRBV4-1 with TRBJ2-7; TRBD2 matches 14 bases. The J segment lost 2 bases and the V segment lost 4 bases, leaving 4 bases of the junction unmatched. The CDR3 is made up of 16 amino acids. The germline V gene encodes CDR1 MGHRA and CDR2 YSYEKL. CDR3 in amino acids: CASSRTTSGRAYEQYF. The CDR3 DNA reads TGCGCCAGCAGCCGGACGACTAGCGGGAGGGCCTACGAGCAGTACTTC.

As to this clone: At the DNA level, this CDR3 is encoded by other sequences in the same sample as well. The chain couples TRBV19 to TRBJ1-2, with D possibly TRBD1 on 5 matching bases. The length of the CDR3 is 14 residues. The germline V gene has CDR1 LNHDA and CDR2 SQIVND (reference sequence). The V end was cut by 3 bases, the J end by 2 bases, with 10 bases between. The CDR3 is CASSIPTGNYGYTF. The CDR3 bases are TGTGCCAGTAGTATCCCCACAGGAAACTATGGCTACACCTTC.

The chain recombines TRBV30 with TRBJ1-4; D unclear. Germline V lookup: CDR1 GTSNPN, CDR2 SVGIG (reference sequence). Trimming left V 6 bases short and J 1 base short, with 9 bases between. The CDR3 is 13 residues long. This chain's CDR3 is CACHKQTNEKLFF. The CDR3 DNA sequence: TGTGCCTGCCACAAACAAACTAATGAAAAACTGTTTTTT. Full variable domain (outside the CDR3, taken from reference TRBV30 and TRBJ1-4): SQTIHQWPATLVQPVGSPLSLECTVEGTSNPNLYWYRQAAGRGLQLLFYSVGIGQISSEVPQNLSASRPQDRQFILSSKKLLLSDSGFYLCACHKQTNEKLFFGSGTQLSVL.

This clone was recorded only once. This chain uses TRBV7-2 with TRBJ2-4; TRBD1 aligns across 10 bases. The CDR3 loop spans 14 amino acids. V shed 4 bases, J shed 10 bases, and the junction held 7 bases outside the gene matches. Germline lookup yields CDR1 SGHTA and CDR2 FQGNSA. CDR3 protein: CASSSGQGGSIQYF. In DNA, the CDR3 is TGTGCCAGCAGCTCTGGACAGGGGGGGAGTATTCAGTACTTC.

There are many counts of this clone. The chain uses TRBV29-1 and TRBJ1-1; D possibly corresponds to TRBD1 (6 bases). The CDR3 is 14 residues long. Trimming stripped 6 bases from V and 10 bases from J, with 24 bases between. Per germline, CDR1 SQVTM and CDR2 ANQGSEA. CDR3 nucleotides: TGCAGCGTGGGACAAATTTACCCCGATGTTGGAGCTTTCTTT. Its protein is CSVGQIYPDVGAFF.

This clone was counted between two and nine times. This CDR3 is CASTRENYNEQFF. CDR3 in DNA: TGTGCCAGCACGCGGGAGAATTACAATGAGCAGTTCTTC. V usage is TRBV2 and J usage is TRBJ2-1, with 7 bases fitting TRBD2. Germline CDR1 reads SNHLY; CDR2 reads FYNNEI. V was pared by 7 bases and J by 4 bases, with 4 bases of the junction left unmatched. The CDR3 loop spans 13 amino acids.

The DNA for the CDR3 is TGTGCCAGCAACGGTCTCGCAGGAGACTCTGGGGCCAACGTCCTGACTTTC. It yields the protein CASNGLAGDSGANVLTF. The chain recombines TRBV2 with TRBJ2-6; unclear D gene. V was shortened by 7 bases and J by 0 bases, with 16 bases between the two germline ends. This CDR3 has 17 amino acids. From germline, CDR1 is SNHLY and CDR2 FYNNEI.

This chain links TRBV30 with TRBJ1-1, with 10 bases lining up with TRBD1. The length of the CDR3 is 13 residues. Germline V CDR1 and CDR2: GTSNPN, SVGIG (reference sequence). V shed 0 bases, J shed 9 bases, and the junction held 4 bases outside the gene matches. Here the CDR3 reads CAWSVQTGGKAFF. DNA for the CDR3: TGTGCCTGGAGTGTACAGACAGGGGGCAAAGCTTTCTTT.

In this sample, this clone turned up a few times. The chain links TRBV4-1 to TRBJ2-1; D not resolved. The V end was cut by 4 bases, the J end by 9 bases, with 19 bases between. The CDR3 is 15 residues long. CDR1 MGHRA and CDR2 YSYEKL come from the germline V gene. The CDR3 reads CASSPTRLILGEQFF. The CDR3 DNA reads as TGCGCCAGCAGCCCCACCCGACTCATCCTAGGTGAGCAGTTCTTC.

The rearrangement uses TRBV27 and TRBJ2-5, with a possible D match to TRBD1 (6 bases). This CDR3 has 13 residues. The V end lost 5 bases, the J end lost 6 bases, and 13 bases lay between the germline ends. Per germline, CDR1 MNHEY and CDR2 SMNVEV (reference sequence). The CDR3 DNA is TGTGCCAGCAGTCCACAGGGATCGAAGACCCAGTACTTC. Protein sequence: CASSPQGSKTQYF.

The chain employs TRBV5-6 and TRBJ2-5, with D perhaps matching TRBD1 (5 bases). Trimming shortened V by 1 base and J by 2 bases, and 15 bases separated the two germline ends. The V gene's germline CDR1 is SGHDT and CDR2 YYEEEE. The length of the CDR3 is 16 residues. CDR3 sequence: CASSLRGSLPQETQYF. The CDR3 region has the DNA TGTGCCAGCAGCTTGAGGGGTAGTCTACCTCAAGAGACCCAGTACTTC.

V and J are TRBV5-1 and TRBJ1-1, with a tentative D call TRBD1 (6 bases). Germline V gives CDR1 SGHRS, CDR2 YFSETQ. The CDR3 is 14 amino acids. Trimming cost V 4 bases and J 1 base, with 11 bases left between them. The CDR3 coding sequence is TGCGCCAGCAGCCCGGACAGTACGAACACTGAAGCTTTCTTT. This translates into CASSPDSTNTEAFF. Drawing the rest from reference TRBV5-1 and TRBJ1-1, the complete variable domain is KAGVTQTPRYLIKTRGQQVTLSCSPISGHRSVSWYQQTPGQGLQFLFEYFSETQRNKGNFPGRFSGRQFSNSRSEMNVSTLELGDSALYLCASSPDSTNTEAFFGQGTRLTVV.